Sequencing of this T cell receptor beta chain was carried out in a study of read filtering for tumor transcriptome and immune sequencing. General study points: Approximately 82% of IR-seq clonotypes had one read, totaling around 3.4% of reads; RNA-seq: approximately 73% and 42%. This fraction held mixed bone marrow immune cells after CD138-negative sorting.

The CDR3 is made up of 17 amino acids. V lost 6 bases to trimming and J lost 0 bases; unmatched junction nucleotides: 9. CDR1 and CDR2 from the germline V gene are MRHNA and SNTAGT. With respect to this clonotype: Antigen: not known.

The library was built from about 0.4 ug RNA with molecular barcoded adaptors for alpha/delta and beta/gamma chains. TCRdb called the reads again in MiXCR, with one record for every CDR3 protein. This sample has about 130,000 distinct CDR3 sequences, with 10% to 15% found just once. The material sequenced was a population of CD138-negative cells sorted from bone marrow. This receptor was obtained from a donor aged 40 or over with multiple myeloma. This rearrangement joins TRBV6-4 to TRBJ2-3; 10 bases fit TRBD2. The DNA for the CDR3 is TGTGCCAGCAGCGAGGAAGGACTAGCGGCTAGCACAGATACGCAGTATTTT. Translated: CASSEEGLAASTDTQYF.